The 8 T cell receptor beta chains listed next were all sequenced from one sample in a study of metastatic and nonmetastatic thyroid tumors. Nobody among the patients had been given any treatment before thyroid surgery. TCRdb re-analyzed the PCR reads through MiXCR. The table lists approximately 12,000 clones, roughly 29% of them singletons, with approximately 14% in the top ten. Specimen: tumor tissue. The receptors originated from a male donor with papillary thyroid cancer or a benign thyroid nodule (not recorded which). Some clones in this sample may be carry-over from other donors' samples.

This chain joins TRBV7-2 and TRBJ1-2, with 11 bases identical to TRBD1. The CDR3 has 15 residues. Germline loops: CDR1 SGHTA, CDR2 FQGNSA. Trimming removed 6 bases from V and 2 bases from J; junction bases left unmatched: 5. CDR3 sequence (DNA): TGTGCCAGCAGATCCAGGACAGGGGGCAACTATGGCTACACCTTC. As protein: CASRSRTGGNYGYTF.

This clone appeared many times. Since a much larger clone is just one base distant, this may be a read error. V and J are TRBV6-1 and TRBJ2-5; 13 bases fit TRBD2. Germline V gene data show CDR1 as MNHNS and CDR2 as SASEGT. This CDR3 is built from 15 residues. The CDR3 sequence: CASGELAGGPETQYF. The CDR3 coding sequence is TGTGCCAGCGGTGAACTAGCGGGGGGGCCAGAGACCCAGTACTTC.

This clone turned up a few times. The rearrangement uses TRBV2 and TRBJ2-3; D call uncertain. Trimming left V 6 bases short and J 5 bases short, with 9 bases between. The CDR3 extends over 12 amino acids. Per the germline V gene, CDR1 is SNHLY and CDR2 is FYNNEI. The DNA of the CDR3 is TGTGCCAGCAGGCCCGTTGGAGATACGCAGTATTTT. Its translation is CASRPVGDTQYF.

The V gene is TRBV2, the J gene TRBJ2-7; D is unclear. This CDR3 contains 11 residues. Germline V gene lookup returns CDR1 SNHLY and CDR2 FYNNEI. V gave up 8 bases and J gave up 1 base, with 6 bases separating them. CDR3 bases: TGTGCCAGCTCTCTTTCCTACGAGCAGTACTTC. This gives the protein CASSLSYEQYF.

This clone is labeled as medium-sized (0.01 to 0.1%). V usage is TRBV20-1 and J usage is TRBJ1-1; D gene uncertain. V lost 3 bases and J lost 1, with 12 bases in between. Germline V gene data show CDR1 as DFQATT and CDR2 as SNEGSKA (reference sequence). This CDR3 comprises 14 residues. CDR3 residues: CSASPGGRNTEAFF. CDR3 in DNA: TGCAGTGCTAGCCCGGGCGGGAGGAACACTGAAGCTTTCTTT.

Note on this clone: Just one base apart from a much larger clone, this may be a read error. Other DNA sequences within the sample encode an identical CDR3. The chain carries TRBV6-1 and TRBJ2-5; 7 bases fit TRBD1. V trimming: 9 bases; J trimming: 8 bases; junction bases outside the gene matches: 9. This CDR3 contains 12 residues. CDR1 is MNHNS, CDR2 SASEGT, per germline. CDR3 residues: CASRKTGSTQYF. Here the CDR3 DNA reads TGTGCCAGTAGGAAGACAGGGTCTACCCAGTACTTC.

This clone qualifies as medium-sized. The chain is built from TRBV6-5 and TRBJ2-2; TRBD2 matches 10 bases. The trim removed 4 bases at V and 5 bases at J, leaving 13 bases unmatched. The CDR3 length is 18 residues. Germline V gene data show CDR1 as MNHEY and CDR2 as SVGAGI. The CDR3 DNA sequence: TGTGCCAGCAGTTCTACGAGCGGGAGGGCCAGTGGGACCGGGGAGCTGTTTTTT. Residues: CASSSTSGRASGTGELFF.

This clone was found many times. The chain carries TRBV5-5 and TRBJ2-5; D remains unclear. Trimming stripped 2 bases from V and 5 bases from J, with 10 bases between. CDR1 and CDR2 (germline): SGHKS, YYEKEE (reference sequence). The CDR3 covers 13 residues. DNA for the CDR3: TGTGCCAGCAGCTTTCCCCACGGGGAGACCCAGTACTTC. This translates into CASSFPHGETQYF.